The 30 T cell receptor beta chains listed next were all sequenced from one sample in a study of cytomegalovirus exposure and HLA in healthy donors. Researchers ran the PCR with 60 Vbeta and 13 Jbeta primers. The data were produced by immunoSEQ multiplex PCR, yet TCRdb's version contains in-frame clones alone and is incomplete. This sample has under 250,000 clones, with approximately 88% found just once. Sequencing was carried out using PBMCs. The receptor source for this set is a boy between 2 and 15 years old in good health and CMV-seronegative.

This clone was counted once. The genes are TRBV4-1 and TRBJ1-2; a weak D match, TRBD1 (6 bases). V gave up 4 bases and J gave up 2 bases, with 14 bases separating them. The CDR3 length is 15 residues. From germline, CDR1 is MGHRA and CDR2 YSYEKL. Here the CDR3 reads CASSPLSGQNYGYTF. CDR3 DNA sequence: TGCGCCAGCAGCCCCCTCTCCGGACAGAACTATGGCTACACCTTC.

V gene TRBV6-1 combines with J gene TRBJ1-1; the D is unclear. This CDR3 spans 14 amino acids. Germline V lookup: CDR1 MNHNS, CDR2 SASEGT. Trimming removed 5 bases at V and 1 base at J, with 11 bases between. CDR3 amino acids: CASSSREPNTEAFF. The CDR3 region has the DNA TGTGCCAGCAGTTCTAGGGAGCCGAACACTGAAGCTTTCTTT.

The chain recombines TRBV7-9 with TRBJ2-7; D perhaps matches TRBD2 (5 bases). Germline V lookup: CDR1 SEHNR, CDR2 FQNEAQ (reference sequence). V gave up 5 bases and J gave up 7 bases, with 15 bases separating them. CDR3 length: 13 amino acids. The CDR3 sequence is CASSPEAGLEQYF. CDR3 DNA: TGTGCCAGCAGCCCTGAGGCAGGACTGGAGCAGTACTTC.

This clone showed up just once. Other nucleotide sequences in the sample specify the same CDR3. This chain connects TRBV6-5 to TRBJ1-5; 10 nucleotides align to TRBD1. CDR1 and CDR2 from the germline V gene are MNHEY and SVGAGI. The junction had 5 bases not matched to a gene; V was cut back by 5 bases and J by 4 bases. This CDR3 has 15 residues. The CDR3 sequence: CASSPRTGGNQPQHF. The CDR3 DNA is TGTGCCAGCAGTCCCCGGACAGGGGGGAATCAGCCCCAGCATTTT.

Note on this clone: A junction boundary mismatches the germline segment, possibly from a read error. This chain links TRBV7-7 with TRBJ2-1; D not certain. Germline loops: CDR1 SSHAT, CDR2 FNYEAQ (reference sequence). This CDR3 is 13 amino acids long. CDR3 region: CASSLERYNEQFF. For the CDR3, the DNA is TGTGCTAGCAGCTTGGAGCGTTACAATGAGCAGTTCTTC.

This clone occurred a few times. The chain uses TRBV6-5 and TRBJ1-5; D is unclear. Trimming stripped 2 bases from V and 2 bases from J, with 13 bases between. This CDR3 region has 16 residues. In germline, CDR1 is MNHEY, CDR2 SVGAGI. CDR3 residues: CASSYVIRVGNQPQHF. As DNA, the CDR3 is TGTGCCAGCAGTTACGTCATCCGGGTGGGCAATCAGCCCCAGCATTTT.

The V call is TRBV7-4, the J call TRBJ1-4; weak D call: TRBD1 (6 bases). The CDR3 contains 15 residues. The germline V gene has CDR1 SGHVT and CDR2 SQSDAQ. V lost 5 bases and J lost 8, with 18 bases in between. The CDR3 nucleotides read TGTGCCAGCAGCCTAAAGACAGGCCCGGGGGAAAAACTGTTTTTT. Its translation is CASSLKTGPGEKLFF.

This clone was detected only once. The chain has TRBV6-6 and TRBJ2-5; tentatively, D is TRBD1 (5 bases). The J call is doubtful: the DNA matches TRBJ2-7 better. Germline CDR1 reads MNHNY; CDR2 reads SVGAGI (reference sequence). This CDR3 is built from 14 residues. CDR3 sequence (DNA): TGTGCCAGCAGTTACTCGAGACAGAACTACGAGCAGTACTTC. This sequence encodes CASSYSRQNYEQYF.

V usage is TRBV6-1 and J usage is TRBJ2-5; 14 bases are a match to TRBD2. Trimming at V came to 2 bases and at J to 2 bases, leaving 7 bases not matched to a gene. The CDR3 is made up of 18 amino acids. The V gene's germline CDR1 is MNHNS and CDR2 SASEGT. CDR3 nucleotides: TGTGCCAGCAGTGAACCACGACTAGCGGGGGGGCTACAAGAGACCCAGTACTTC. Encoded protein: CASSEPRLAGGLQETQYF.

This chain uses TRBV19 with TRBJ2-1; 8 bases map to TRBD2. Germline trimming cut 3 bases from V and 7 bases from J; bases unmatched to any gene: 5. The CDR3 consists of 14 residues. From germline, CDR1 is LNHDA and CDR2 SQIVND (reference sequence). The CDR3 sequence is CASSMGSGVNEQFF. In nucleotides, the CDR3 is TGTGCCAGTAGTATGGGTAGCGGGGTAAATGAGCAGTTCTTC.

The rearrangement links TRBV7-9 to TRBJ2-5; D remains unclear. Germline V gives CDR1 SEHNR, CDR2 FQNEAQ (reference sequence). There are 15 residues in the CDR3. The V gene lost 0 bases and the J gene lost 5 bases, with 13 bases spanning the gap. The CDR3 loop is CASSLALAEIETQYF. DNA for the CDR3: TGTGCCAGCAGCTTAGCTCTGGCTGAAATCGAGACCCAGTACTTC.

The CDR3 nucleotides are TGCGCCAGCAGCTGGGGACAGGAGATAGCCAAAAACATTCAGTACTTC. This sequence encodes CASSWGQEIAKNIQYF. This sequence joins TRBV5-1 and TRBJ2-4; 8 nucleotides agree with TRBD1. V trimming: 3 bases; J trimming: 0 bases; junction bases outside the gene matches: 5. Germline-derived CDR1 and CDR2 are SGHRS and YFSETQ. The CDR3 runs 16 residues.

The V call is TRBV19, the J call TRBJ2-7, with D maybe TRBD1 (6 bases). Germline CDR1 reads LNHDA; CDR2 reads SQIVND (reference sequence). V was pared by 5 bases and J by 1 base, with 12 bases between. This CDR3 contains 14 residues. The CDR3 DNA sequence: TGTGCCAGTAGTTATCTAACAGGGTCCTACGAGCAGTACTTC. Residues: CASSYLTGSYEQYF.

The V call is TRBV27, the J call TRBJ2-3; 12 bases line up with TRBD2. Trimming took 8 bases from V and 1 from J; bases not matched to a gene: 7. The CDR3 extends over 16 amino acids. The V gene's germline CDR1 is MNHEY and CDR2 SMNVEV (reference sequence). The CDR3 DNA reads as TGTGCCAGCCGGCCACTAGCGGGAGGACGCACAGATACGCAGTATTTT. The encoded protein is CASRPLAGGRTDTQYF.

This clone is a singleton in its sample. The chain couples TRBV25-1 to TRBJ2-2, with D maybe TRBD2 (6 bases). CDR3 length: 17 residues. From germline, CDR1 is MGHDK and CDR2 SYGVNS. V lost 4 bases to trimming and J lost 5 bases, with 20 bases between them. This CDR3 reads CASSGGVGAPGTGELFF. The CDR3, as DNA: TGTGCCAGCAGTGGGGGGGTCGGGGCCCCGGGGACCGGGGAGCTGTTTTTT.

This rearrangement joins TRBV5-6 to TRBJ2-1; 8 bases fit TRBD2. V lost 0 bases to trimming and J lost 9 bases; unmatched junction nucleotides: 11. Germline V gene lookup returns CDR1 SGHDT and CDR2 YYEEEE. There are 16 residues in the CDR3. CDR3 region: CASSLAVTGGIGEQFF. As DNA, the CDR3 is TGTGCCAGCAGCTTGGCCGTAACGGGGGGGATCGGTGAGCAGTTCTTC.

The chain links TRBV6-5 to TRBJ1-4; weak D call: TRBD1 (5 bases). The CDR3 extends over 15 amino acids. Germline values: CDR1 MNHEY, CDR2 SVGAGI. Trimming left V 6 bases short and J 8 bases short, with 19 bases between. CDR3 loop: CASRPRGGAEEKLFF. The CDR3 DNA reads TGTGCCAGCAGGCCCCGCGGAGGGGCGGAAGAAAAACTGTTTTTT.

The chain couples TRBV27 to TRBJ1-2; D call uncertain. In germline, CDR1 is MNHEY, CDR2 SMNVEV (reference sequence). Trimming took off 5 bases at V and 4 bases at J, with 17 bases between the two ends. The CDR3 extends over 15 amino acids. The CDR3 sequence: CASSPLQASAYGYTF. CDR3 in DNA: TGTGCCAGCAGTCCTCTCCAGGCCTCCGCCTATGGCTACACCTTC.

This clone has only one observation. The V call is TRBV5-4, the J call TRBJ1-1; TRBD1 aligns across 7 bases. CDR3 length: 15 residues. The germline V gene encodes CDR1 SGHNT and CDR2 YYREEE (reference sequence). The V and J ends lost 4 bases and 0 bases, in that order; junction bases with no gene match: 6. The CDR3 loop is CASSLLTGLNTEAFF. The CDR3 region has the DNA TGTGCCAGCAGCCTACTGACAGGGCTGAACACTGAAGCTTTCTTT.

The gene calls are TRBV29-1 and TRBJ1-2; 9 bases agree with TRBD1. This CDR3 is 12 amino acids long. V lost 4 bases, J lost 6 bases, and 3 bases stayed unmatched. The germline CDR1 and CDR2 sequences are SQVTM and ANQGSEA. DNA for the CDR3: TGCAGCGTTGCGGGACAGGGTGATGGCTACACCTTC. Its protein product is CSVAGQGDGYTF.

V gene TRBV6-6 combines with J gene TRBJ2-7, with D tentatively TRBD2 (6 bases). CDR1 and CDR2 from the germline V gene are MNHNY and SVGAGI (reference sequence). The CDR3 spans 14 residues. Trimming cost V 5 bases and J 7 bases, with 18 bases left between them. The CDR3 bases are TGTGCCAGCAGTCACACTAGCCGGGGACGGGAGCAGTACTTC. Protein: CASSHTSRGREQYF.

Details on this clone: Relative to the germline gene, one junction end is altered; a read error may explain this. The chain has TRBV11-2 and TRBJ1-2; D uncertain. The CDR3 loop spans 12 amino acids. CDR1 is SGHAT and CDR2 is FQNNGV in the germline V gene. CDR3 amino acids: CASSSTNYGCTF. CDR3 nucleotides: TGTGCCAGCAGCTCTACAAACTATGGCTGCACCTTC. Combining the CDR3 with reference TRBV11-2 and TRBJ1-2 gives the whole variable domain EAGVAQSPRYKIIEKRQSVAFWCNPISGHATLYWYQQILGQGPKLLIQFQNNGVVDDSQLPKDRFSAERLKGVDSTLKIQPAKLEDSAVYLCASSSTNYGCTFGSGTRLTVV.

V usage is TRBV6-6 and J usage is TRBJ2-3; TRBD2 might be the D (7 bases). From germline, CDR1 is MNHNY and CDR2 SVGAGI (reference sequence). The ends were cut back, 10 bases at V and 8 bases at J, with 10 bases in the middle. The CDR3 sequence is 10 residues long. The CDR3 sequence is CATGEGTQYF. DNA for the CDR3: TGTGCCACAGGGGAGGGTACGCAGTATTTT.

The rearrangement uses TRBV29-1 and TRBJ2-3, with 9 bases fitting TRBD2. Germline assignment: CDR1 SQVTM and CDR2 ANQGSEA. The CDR3 covers 14 residues. V lost 8 bases and J lost 4; bases outside the gene matches: 10. In DNA form, the CDR3 reads TGCAGCCTCTCGCGGGGGGGCGAGGCAGATACGCAGTATTTT. Translation gives CSLSRGGEADTQYF.

The V call is TRBV18, the J call TRBJ2-3; a weak D match, TRBD1 (6 bases). Between the trimmed V and J ends, which lost 4 bases and 7 bases, there was a span of 30 bases. Germline V gene sequence: CDR1 KGHSH, CDR2 LQKENI. The length of the CDR3 is 19 residues. CDR3 coding DNA: TGTGCCAGCTCACTGCATGGACAGCGCCCTCCAACACAGATTAATACGCAGTATTTT. Translating it yields CASSLHGQRPPTQINTQYF.

The chain links TRBV5-6 to TRBJ2-5; D remains ambiguous. The germline gives CDR1 SGHDT, CDR2 YYEEEE. V was trimmed by 2 bases and J by 1 base, leaving 9 bases between them. This CDR3 region has 14 residues. The CDR3 spells CASSFGSSQETQYF. CDR3 nucleotide sequence: TGTGCCAGCAGCTTCGGTTCTTCCCAAGAGACCCAGTACTTC.

This sequence joins TRBV18 and TRBJ2-1; no clear D gene. V shed 7 bases and J shed 3 bases, with 10 bases lying between them. Germline-derived CDR1 and CDR2 are KGHSH and LQKENI. The CDR3 runs 13 residues. CDR3 nucleotides: TGTGCCAGCTACGCTGGTAGCTACAATGAGCAGTTCTTC. This codes for CASYAGSYNEQFF.

This chain uses TRBV10-3 with TRBJ2-1; D is uncertain. V lost 8 bases to trimming and J lost 7 bases, with 15 bases between them. The CDR3 is 13 residues long. The germline gives CDR1 ENHRY, CDR2 SYGVKD. CDR3 nucleotides: TGTGCCATCGGCAACAGCAATGGGAATGAGCAGTTCTTC. Protein sequence: CAIGNSNGNEQFF.

The V and J genes are TRBV7-2 and TRBJ1-2; 8 bases align to TRBD1. This CDR3 is built from 16 residues. Germline CDR1 SGHTA, CDR2 FQGNSA. Losses at the gene ends were 5 bases for V and 0 bases for J; bases not matched to a gene: 8. CDR3 sequence: CASSAQGAAPNYGYTF. For the CDR3, the DNA is TGTGCCAGCAGCGCCCAGGGGGCTGCCCCTAACTATGGCTACACCTTC.

This chain links TRBV10-3 with TRBJ1-2; D is unclear. The CDR3 totals 16 residues. Germline CDR1 ENHRY, CDR2 SYGVKD. The germline V and J ends were trimmed by 4 bases and 6 bases, with 21 bases remaining between them. This CDR3 is CAISVSGGRDGDGYTF. The CDR3 nucleotides are TGTGCCATCAGTGTCTCCGGCGGACGGGATGGAGATGGCTACACCTTC.